This T cell receptor beta chain was profiled in a study of blood T cell repertoires in COVID-19. CDR3 length equals 16 residues. The germline gives CDR1 LGHNT, CDR2 FRNRAP. Trimming cost V 4 bases and J 8 bases, with 20 bases left between them. Measured with immunoSEQ multiplex PCR; TCRdb has only the in-frame clones, and not every one. This sample has hundreds of thousands of clones; roughly 86% occur once, and the top ten carry roughly a tenth. V and J are TRBV12-5 and TRBJ1-4; no definite D call. This receptor was identified in a woman aged 25 to 39 who had recovered from COVID-19. The sequenced sample was PBMCs or T cells enriched from blood (not recorded which). The CDR3 sequence is CASGSPHLNPREKLFF. As DNA, the CDR3 is TGTGCTAGTGGTTCGCCTCATCTAAACCCTCGCGAAAAACTGTTTTTT.